The 5 T cell receptor beta chains reported below all come from one sample, sequenced in a study of PD-1 blockade in classical Hodgkin lymphoma. The repertoire was sequenced with immunoSEQ multiplex PCR; TCRdb's copy has only in-frame clones and lacks some. The data contain 95,000 or so clones, roughly 84% of them singletons. Every patient relapsed after autologous stem cell transplantation, and brentuximab vedotin exposure varied. Sequencing was performed on peripheral blood mononuclear cells (PBMCs), taken at baseline. All receptors derive from a human donor with classical Hodgkin lymphoma.

This clone was seen a single time. The V and J genes are TRBV10-3 and TRBJ2-2; 7 nucleotides line up with TRBD1. V lost 6 bases, J lost 4 bases, and 11 bases stayed unmatched. The length of the CDR3 is 16 residues. Germline V gene sequence: CDR1 ENHRY, CDR2 SYGVKD. CDR3 in amino acids: CAIRGTGARSTGELFF. The CDR3 DNA is TGTGCCATCAGGGGAACAGGGGCGAGAAGCACCGGGGAGCTGTTTTTT.

V gene TRBV13 combines with J gene TRBJ2-1; 7 bases agree with TRBD2. This CDR3 contains 14 residues. Trimming took 5 bases from V and 4 from J; bases not matched to a gene: 5. Germline V gene sequence: CDR1 PRHDT, CDR2 FYEKMQ (reference sequence). The CDR3 DNA reads TGTGCCAGCAGCCCGGGGGGTCTATACAATGAGCAGTTCTTC. Protein: CASSPGGLYNEQFF. Using reference TRBV13 and TRBJ2-1 for the parts outside the CDR3, the full variable domain is AAGVIQSPRHLIKEKRETATLKCYPIPRHDTVYWYQQGPGQDPQFLISFYEKMQSDKGSIPDRFSAQQFSDYHSELNMSSLELGDSALYFCASSPGGLYNEQFFGPGTRLTVL.

The chain employs TRBV27 and TRBJ2-1, with D hard to call. The CDR3 contains 12 residues. The V gene's germline CDR1 is MNHEY and CDR2 SMNVEV (reference sequence). V was trimmed by 6 bases and J by 4 bases, leaving 7 bases between them. The CDR3 loop reads CASSNQYNEQFF. The CDR3 DNA is TGTGCCAGCAGCAACCAATACAATGAGCAGTTCTTC.

J is TRBJ2-7 and V is TRBV6-5; 9 bases map to TRBD2. The CDR3 length is 16 residues. J lost 1 base, V lost 4 bases, and 8 bases had no gene match. From germline, CDR1 is MNHEY and CDR2 SVGAGI. CDR3 DNA sequence: TGTGCCAGCAGTTCCCAGGGCGGGGGGGCTTCCTACGAGCAGTACTTC. As protein: CASSSQGGGASYEQYF.

This chain connects TRBV19 to TRBJ2-2, with unresolved D. V was pared by 4 bases and J by 7 bases, with 7 bases between. The germline V gene encodes CDR1 LNHDA and CDR2 SQIVND (reference sequence). This CDR3 contains 12 residues. CDR3 coding DNA: TGTGCCAGTAGTACAAGGAGCGGGGAGCTGTTTTTT. Translation: CASSTRSGELFF.